At least ten counts were recorded for the clone carrying this T cell receptor beta chain. The data stem from a study of T cells in Graves' hyperthyroidism and ophthalmopathy. The germline V and J ends were trimmed by 0 bases and 0 bases, with 9 bases remaining between them. The CDR3 length is 16 residues. RNA transcripts served as the template for amplifying TCR beta CDR3 regions. Researchers ran a first-round RT-PCR on the TCR CDR3 using the HTBI primer set. TCRdb fed the multiplex PCR reads into MiXCR, producing one record per CDR3 protein. Of 700,000 or so distinct CDR3 sequences in the sample, around 13% were seen once.

This TCR came from a woman in her forties or fifties with Graves' ophthalmopathy. The sample was blood. This sequence joins TRBV12-3 or TRBV12-4 and TRBJ1-5; D not resolved. CDR3 in DNA: TGTGCCAGCAGTTTAGCGGCCAGGTATAGCAATCAGCCCCAGCATTTT. This gives the protein CASSLAARYSNQPQHF.